Sequencing of this T cell receptor (beta chain) was carried out in a study of blood T cell repertoires in COVID-19. Study as a whole: Nucleic acid was either cDNA or gDNA, and it came from T cells, B-cell-depleted T cells, or PBMCs.

Per the authors' pipeline: Scientists estimated how many nucleated cells there were by amplifying reference gene primers. Clones were sequenced by immunoSEQ multiplex PCR, and TCRdb holds only the in-frame ones, with some missing. Clonal size and the V and J genes are those of that table, whereas D and trimming came from the DNA. The sample lists around 200,000 clones, more than 70% occurring once. Germline-derived CDR1 and CDR2 are SGDLS and YYNGEE. The CDR3 totals 15 residues. With 3 bases clipped from V and 3 bases from J, the junction kept 7 bases outside the gene matches. Sequences were obtained from peripheral blood. This TCR derives from a man in his fifties with active or convalescent COVID-19. The chain uses TRBV9 and TRBJ2-7; 9 bases align to TRBD2. This chain's CDR3 is CASSAGTSYHYEQYF. The CDR3 nucleotides are TGTGCCAGCAGCGCCGGGACTAGCTACCACTACGAGCAGTACTTC.